Given below is one T cell receptor beta chain in context. Its antigen is unknown. Repertoires were generated with immunoSEQ multiplex PCR, while TCRdb's copy carries only in-frame clones and drops some. The sample holds about 56,000 clones, around nine tenths seen once. The data stem from a study of T cell responses to AZD1222 COVID-19 vaccine. General study results and limits: Donor demographics were predominantly white British with a female majority; clonal diversity may be underestimated. Repertoires were obtained only post-peak T cell response.

The V end was cut by 0 bases, the J end by 5 bases, with 13 bases between. The length of the CDR3 is 16 residues. The germline gives CDR1 LGHNA, CDR2 YSLEER. The chain employs TRBV4-3 and TRBJ2-2, with a tentative D call TRBD2 (6 bases). The material was peripheral blood, obtained on day 0 of AZD1222 vaccination. The sequence derives from an adult in good health. The DNA for the CDR3 is TGCGCCAGCAGCCAAGATATCGGGGGAGAAACCGGGGAGCTGTTTTTT. It codes for CASSQDIGGETGELFF.